The 10 T cell receptor beta chains listed next were all sequenced from one sample in a study of blood T cells in healthy people across ages. The second PCR ran roughly 6 to 11 cycles with a sample-barcoded 5' primer and J-beta primers. TCRdb processed the 5' RACE reads anew with MiXCR; each CDR3 protein has one entry. Of hundreds of thousands of distinct CDR3 sequences in the sample, around a fifth were seen once. The sequenced sample consisted of blood. All receptors come from a man between 70 and 80 years old in good health.

This clonotype was observed a few times. The CDR3 DNA follows: TGTGCCAGCAGCTTGATTCAGGGTGTGAAACTGTTTTTT. It yields the protein CASSLIQGVKLFF. V usage is TRBV5-6 and J usage is TRBJ1-4; TRBD1 is a possible D gene (5 bases). Germline CDR1 is SGHDT and CDR2 is YYEEEE. The CDR3 consists of 13 residues. V was pared by 1 base and J by 11 bases, with 12 bases between.

The V gene is TRBV10-2, the J gene TRBJ2-6; 12 nucleotides align to TRBD2. The junction had 1 base not matched to a gene; V was cut back by 6 bases and J by 1 base. Germline CDR1 is WSHSY and CDR2 is SAAADI. There are 16 residues in the CDR3. CDR3 in DNA: TGCGCCAGCAGGACTAGCGGGAGTTCTGGGGCCAACGTCCTGACTTTC. This sequence encodes CASRTSGSSGANVLTF.

This clonotype came up many times. The rearrangement uses TRBV7-2 and TRBJ2-5, with D hard to call. The J call could be wrong; TRBJ2-1 is a better fit for the DNA end. CDR3 length: 10 amino acids. CDR1 is SGHTA, CDR2 FQGNSA, per germline. The chain's CDR3 is CASSLGEQFF. Written as DNA, the CDR3 is TGTGCCAGCAGCTTGGGTGAGCAGTTCTTC.

The CDR3 DNA reads TGCAGTGCCCTACTAGCGGGAGGGTCGGATACGCAGTATTTT. Amino acid sequence: CSALLAGGSDTQYF. The chain carries TRBV20-1 and TRBJ2-3; the match to TRBD2 covers 13 bases. V shed 6 bases, J shed 6 bases, and the junction held 6 bases outside the gene matches. This CDR3 comprises 14 residues. Germline V gives CDR1 DFQATT, CDR2 SNEGSKA (reference sequence).

This chain connects TRBV5-1 to TRBJ1-1; D is undetermined. Germline V lookup: CDR1 SGHRS, CDR2 YFSETQ. This CDR3 has 14 residues. Trimming pared 2 bases from V and 0 bases from J, leaving 8 bases between. CDR3 coding DNA: TGCGCCAGCAGCTTTATAGGGATGAACACTGAAGCTTTCTTT. Translation gives CASSFIGMNTEAFF.

The V gene is TRBV6-1, the J gene TRBJ1-2; TRBD1 aligns across 8 bases. Germline V gene data show CDR1 as MNHNS and CDR2 as SASEGT. V lost 2 bases to trimming and J lost 8 bases; unmatched junction nucleotides: 7. CDR3 length equals 14 residues. CDR3 nucleotides: TGTGCCAGCAGTGAACGGGCAGGGGGCGAAGGCTACACCTTC. It is translated as CASSERAGGEGYTF.

Worth noting for this clonotype: A read error is possible here, since a much larger clone lies one base away. The rearrangement links TRBV7-9 to TRBJ1-2; TRBD1 aligns across 8 bases. J was trimmed by 3 bases and V by 5 bases; bases with no gene match: 5. Germline CDR1 is SEHNR and CDR2 is FQNEAQ (reference sequence). The CDR3 sequence is 14 residues long. In DNA form, the CDR3 reads TGTGCCAGCAGCGGCGACAGGGGCGACTATGGCTACACCTTC. Its protein product is CASSGDRGDYGYTF.

This clonotype was counted only a few times. The CDR3 loop reads CATSDFTSASSYNEQFF. In DNA form, the CDR3 reads TGTGCCACCAGTGATTTCACTAGCGCGAGCTCCTACAATGAGCAGTTCTTC. V and J are TRBV24-1 and TRBJ2-1; 7 bases map to TRBD2. Germline V lookup: CDR1 KGHDR, CDR2 SFDVKD. The J segment lost 0 bases and the V segment lost 1 base, leaving 5 bases of the junction unmatched. This CDR3 is built from 17 residues.

This clonotype has a count of ten or more. The chain is built from TRBV14 and TRBJ2-3; D might be TRBD2 (5 bases). The CDR3 length is 16 residues. Germline CDR1 and CDR2: SGHDN and FVKESK. Trimming pared 1 base from V and 0 bases from J, leaving 11 bases between. The DNA for the CDR3 is TGTGCCAGCAGCCAAGCGGCGGGTGGGAGCACAGATACGCAGTATTTT. It specifies CASSQAAGGSTDTQYF.

The table lists this clonotype with a few counts. This chain uses TRBV6-5 with TRBJ2-2, with TRBD1 identical over 8 bases. CDR3 length: 15 amino acids. J gave up 7 bases and V 2 bases, and 6 bases lay outside the gene matches. Germline lookup yields CDR1 MNHEY and CDR2 SVGAGI. CDR3 sequence reads: CASSYGQGAGGELFF. The CDR3 DNA reads TGTGCCAGCAGTTACGGGCAGGGGGCTGGCGGGGAGCTGTTTTTT.